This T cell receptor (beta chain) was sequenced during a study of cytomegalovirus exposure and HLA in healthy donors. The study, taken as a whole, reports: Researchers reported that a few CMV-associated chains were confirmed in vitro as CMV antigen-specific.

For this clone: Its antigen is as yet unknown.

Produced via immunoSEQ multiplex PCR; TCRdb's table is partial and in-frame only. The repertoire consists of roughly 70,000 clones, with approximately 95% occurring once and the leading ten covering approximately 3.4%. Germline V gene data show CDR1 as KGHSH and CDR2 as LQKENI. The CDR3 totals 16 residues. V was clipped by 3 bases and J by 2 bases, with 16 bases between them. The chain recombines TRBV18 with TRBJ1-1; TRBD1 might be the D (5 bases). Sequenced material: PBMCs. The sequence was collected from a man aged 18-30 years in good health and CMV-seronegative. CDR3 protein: CASSPSTRDLNTEAFF. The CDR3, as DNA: TGTGCCAGCTCACCTTCGACGCGGGACCTAAACACTGAAGCTTTCTTT.